The source of this TCR beta chain is a study of CD8 T cells in ankylosing spondylitis. Study-wide results and limits: Ankylosing spondylitis blood appeared to carry a characteristic TCR beta motif of seven to nine highly homologous variants. Disease-linked clones reportedly concentrated significantly in matched ankylosing spondylitis synovial fluid. In the blood and synovial fluid of reactive arthritis, some motif variants had been previously reported.

MiXCR, applied by TCRdb to the 5' RACE reads, yields one record per CDR3 protein. Of 250,000 to 400,000 distinct CDR3 sequences in the sample, 11% were seen once. The germline gives CDR1 KGHDR, CDR2 SFDVKD. The CDR3 is 14 residues long. V lost 5 bases and J lost 3, with 12 bases in between. This clonotype appeared many times. As yet, its antigen is unknown. The sequence came from a female donor with ankylosing spondylitis or in good health (not recorded which). The sample taken for sequencing was blood, either unsorted or a sorted T cell fraction (not recorded which). V is TRBV24-1 and J is TRBJ1-2, with D possibly matching TRBD1 (5 bases). CDR3 protein: CATSAQGSDYGYTF. The CDR3 nucleotides read TGTGCCACCAGTGCCCAGGGTTCCGACTATGGCTACACCTTC.